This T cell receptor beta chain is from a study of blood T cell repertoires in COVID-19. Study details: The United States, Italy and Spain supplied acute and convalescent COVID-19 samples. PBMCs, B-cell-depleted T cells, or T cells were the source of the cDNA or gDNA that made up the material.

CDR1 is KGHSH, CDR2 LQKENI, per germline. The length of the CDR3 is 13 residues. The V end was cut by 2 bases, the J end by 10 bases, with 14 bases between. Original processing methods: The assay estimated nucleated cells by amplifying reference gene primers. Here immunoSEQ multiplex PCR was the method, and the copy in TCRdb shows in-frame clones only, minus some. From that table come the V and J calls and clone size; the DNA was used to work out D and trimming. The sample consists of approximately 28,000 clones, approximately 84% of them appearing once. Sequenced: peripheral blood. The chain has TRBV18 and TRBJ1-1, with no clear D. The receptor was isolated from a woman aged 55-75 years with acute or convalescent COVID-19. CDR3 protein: CASSPALSEAAFF. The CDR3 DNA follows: TGTGCCAGCTCACCAGCATTGTCGGAGGCAGCTTTCTTT.